This T cell receptor (beta chain) stems from a study of blood T cell repertoires in COVID-19. The repertoire was sequenced with immunoSEQ multiplex PCR; TCRdb's copy has only in-frame clones and lacks some. The table lists over 60,000 clones, 85% to 90% of them singletons. The length of the CDR3 is 15 residues. V shed 3 bases, J shed 6 bases, and the junction held 7 bases outside the gene matches. CDR1 and CDR2 from the germline V gene are MGHRA and YSYEKL. The V and J genes are TRBV4-1 and TRBJ1-1; TRBD1 agrees at 10 bases. What was sequenced was peripheral blood. The TCR was taken from a man aged 65 to 85 with acute or convalescent COVID-19. The CDR3 here is CASSQTGGVFAEAFF. The CDR3 DNA reads as TGCGCCAGCAGCCAGACAGGGGGCGTTTTTGCTGAAGCTTTCTTT.